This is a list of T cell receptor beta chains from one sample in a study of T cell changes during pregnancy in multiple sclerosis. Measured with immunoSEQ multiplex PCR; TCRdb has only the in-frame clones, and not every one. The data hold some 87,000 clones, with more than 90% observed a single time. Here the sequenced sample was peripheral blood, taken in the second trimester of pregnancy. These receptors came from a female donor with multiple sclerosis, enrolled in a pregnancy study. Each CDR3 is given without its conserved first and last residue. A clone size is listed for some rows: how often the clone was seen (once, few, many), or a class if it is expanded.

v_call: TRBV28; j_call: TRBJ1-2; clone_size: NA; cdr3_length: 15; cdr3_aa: ASSPMEGQQRYYGYT
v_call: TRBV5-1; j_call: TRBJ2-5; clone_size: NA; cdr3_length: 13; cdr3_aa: ASSIGTGSQETQY
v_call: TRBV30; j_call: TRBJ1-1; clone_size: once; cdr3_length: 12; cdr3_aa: AWGKYQGSAEAF
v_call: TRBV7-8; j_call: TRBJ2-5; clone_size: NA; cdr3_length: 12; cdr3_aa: ASSLLAGAETQY
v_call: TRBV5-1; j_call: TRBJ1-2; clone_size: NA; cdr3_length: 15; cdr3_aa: ASSFGRRGAPPYGYT
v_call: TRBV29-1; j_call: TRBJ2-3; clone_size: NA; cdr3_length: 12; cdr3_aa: SVVRGSSTDTQY
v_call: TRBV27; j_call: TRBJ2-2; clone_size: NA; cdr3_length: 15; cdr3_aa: ASSSIVWTGNTGELF
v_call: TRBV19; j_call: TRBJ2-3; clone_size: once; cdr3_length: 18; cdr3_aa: ASSISHRGVIGGFTDTQY
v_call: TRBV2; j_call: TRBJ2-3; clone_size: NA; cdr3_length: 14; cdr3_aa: ASPRGRREGTDTQY
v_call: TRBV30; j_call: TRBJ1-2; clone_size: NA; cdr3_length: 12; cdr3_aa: AWSKDRGFDGYT
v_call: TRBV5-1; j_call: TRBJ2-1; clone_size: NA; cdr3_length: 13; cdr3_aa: ASRRTSGTYNEQF
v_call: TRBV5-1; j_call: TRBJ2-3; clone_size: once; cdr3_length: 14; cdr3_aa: ASSPGHSTSTDTQY
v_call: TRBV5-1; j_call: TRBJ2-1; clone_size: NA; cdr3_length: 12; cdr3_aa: ASAGGQGENEQF
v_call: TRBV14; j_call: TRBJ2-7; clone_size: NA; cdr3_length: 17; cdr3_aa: ASSQGWLAGGFVSYEQY
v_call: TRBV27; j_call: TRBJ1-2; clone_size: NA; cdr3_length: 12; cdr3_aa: ASSNVSPPYGYT